The clone carrying this T cell receptor (beta chain) turned up a few times. What it binds is unknown. The TCR cDNA carried a universal primer site and UMIs from 5'RACE template switching. TCRdb ran MiXCR on the 5' RACE reads and lists one entry per CDR3 protein. Of a few hundred thousand distinct CDR3 sequences listed, around 3.1% are singletons. This sample stems from a study of T cells after yellow fever vaccination. The overall study: SMART-Seq v4 Ultra Low Input handled preparation of low-cell-number fractions. Study outcomes and limitations: Abundant clonotypes from the bulk population could have been carried over as contaminants into FACS-sorted repertoires. Some clonotypes, a small share, were shared between CD4 and CD8 compartments.

Germline V gene lookup returns CDR1 DFQATT and CDR2 SNEGSKA (reference sequence). V gave up 1 base and J gave up 5 bases; unmatched junction bases: 13. The CDR3 has 18 residues. This receptor was identified in a young man who received the YFV17D yellow fever vaccine. Sequencing was performed on CD4+ T cells sorted from PBMCs, taken 10 days after the yellow fever booster vaccination. This chain connects TRBV20-1 to TRBJ2-3, with 12 bases aligning to TRBD2. The CDR3 DNA reads as TGCAGTGCTAGAGGACTAGCGGGGGAGCCGCGAGTGAGAGATACGCAGTATTTT. Its protein is CSARGLAGEPRVRDTQYF.